These 22 T cell receptor beta chains were sequenced from one sample in a study of T cells expressing NK-cell markers. TCRdb re-called the 5' RACE reads, yielding one record per CDR3 amino acid sequence without DNA. Its clone listing holds 500,000 or so distinct CDR3 sequences. The sample comprised blood T cells: a sorted CD56 or NKG2C T cell subset, CD4+ or CD8+ T cells, or bulk PBMC T cells (not recorded which). The receptor source for this set is a man aged 18 to 30 in good health.

The chain uses TRBV29-1 and TRBJ1-6; with no DNA, the TCRdb D assignment of TRBD1 cannot be verified. CDR3 size: 14 residues. Germline V CDR1 and CDR2: SQVTM, ANQGSEA. The CDR3 is CSVTTGGENSPLHF. Combining the CDR3 with reference TRBV29-1 and TRBJ1-6 gives the whole variable domain SAVISQKPSRDICQRGTSLTIQCQVDSQVTMMFWYRQQPGQSLTLIATANQGSEATYESGFVIDKFPISRPNLTFSTLTVSNMSPEDSSIYLCSVTTGGENSPLHFGNGTRLTVT.

The rearrangement joins TRBV20-1 to TRBJ1-1. The germline V gene has CDR1 DFQATT and CDR2 SNEGSKA (reference sequence). There are 13 residues in the CDR3. The CDR3 sequence: CSVQRAGNTEAFF.

This rearrangement joins TRBV12-3 or TRBV12-4 to TRBJ2-1; the D call of TRBD2 rests on TCRdb alone, since no DNA is present to check it. The CDR3 contains 16 residues. CDR3 residues: CASSFSQRGVWNEQFF.

The V call is TRBV6-2 or TRBV6-3, the J call TRBJ2-7; TCRdb returns TRBD2, unconfirmable since there is no DNA. This CDR3 region has 15 residues. CDR1 and CDR2 (germline): MNHEY, SVGEGT. Here the CDR3 reads CASRNIGLGNYEQYF.

The rearrangement links TRBV29-1 to TRBJ2-5. Germline V gene sequence: CDR1 SQVTM, CDR2 ANQGSEA. The CDR3 spans 13 residues. CDR3 protein: CSVRPLGQETQYF.

J is TRBJ2-3 and V is TRBV5-1; no DNA is available, so the TRBD1 call from TCRdb remains unchecked. The germline V gene has CDR1 SGHRS and CDR2 YFSETQ. This CDR3 spans 15 amino acids. CDR3 sequence: CASSLVGPGTDTQYF.

The rearrangement joins TRBV3-1 to TRBJ2-6; TCRdb returns TRBD2, unconfirmable since there is no DNA. Looked up from germline, CDR1 is LGHDT and CDR2 is YNNKEL (reference sequence). The CDR3 consists of 18 residues. CDR3 residues: CASSPTTARDSGANVLTF.

The chain combines TRBV5-5 with TRBJ2-3; without DNA, the TCRdb call of TRBD2 cannot be checked. This CDR3 region has 14 residues. Germline assignment: CDR1 SGHKS and CDR2 YYEKEE (reference sequence). This chain's CDR3 is CASSFETRRNTQYF. The full variable domain, with the rest looked up from reference TRBV5-5 and TRBJ2-3, is DAGVTQSPTHLIKTRGQQVTLRCSPISGHKSVSWYQQVLGQGPQFIFQYYEKEERGRGNFPDRFSARQFPNYSSELNVNALLLGDSALYLCASSFETRRNTQYFGPGTRLTVL.

CDR3 in amino acids: CANRAANTEAFF. The chain carries TRBV12-3 or TRBV12-4 and TRBJ1-1. This CDR3 region has 12 residues.

The chain carries TRBV3-1 and TRBJ2-1. Germline V gene data show CDR1 as LGHDT and CDR2 as YNNKEL (reference sequence). The CDR3 is 15 amino acids. The CDR3 protein is CASSQLLSSDNEQFF.

The chain uses TRBV28 and TRBJ2-7; TCRdb proposes TRBD2, but this gene call is untestable without DNA. The CDR3 loop spans 15 amino acids. Germline V CDR1 and CDR2: MDHEN, SYDVKM. The CDR3 here is CASSSAGGPSYEQYF.

The chain recombines TRBV28 with TRBJ1-1; lacking DNA, the TRBD1 call made by TCRdb goes unchecked. CDR1 and CDR2 from the germline V gene are MDHEN and SYDVKM. The CDR3 has 16 residues. The CDR3 reads CASSGNPGDRGTEAFF.

The chain combines TRBV20-1 with TRBJ2-3; without DNA, the TCRdb call of TRBD2 cannot be checked. CDR1 and CDR2 from the germline V gene are DFQATT and SNEGSKA (reference sequence). The CDR3 has 16 amino acids. CDR3 sequence: CSARDYGRAGLDTQYF.

The genes are TRBV6-5 and TRBJ2-4. The CDR3 covers 16 residues. The germline V gene encodes CDR1 MNHEY and CDR2 SVGAGI. CDR3 sequence: CASSFSRVEGKNIQYF.

The rearrangement uses TRBV12-3 or TRBV12-4 and TRBJ2-6. The CDR3 runs 16 residues. CDR3 amino acids: CASSSVPSIGANVLTF.

The chain couples TRBV5-5 to TRBJ2-5; TCRdb designates TRBD1, a call that cannot be tested without DNA. Germline V lookup: CDR1 SGHKS, CDR2 YYEKEE (reference sequence). This CDR3 contains 15 residues. The CDR3 protein is CASSFGDGYQETQYF. The whole variable domain, remainder taken from reference TRBV5-5 and TRBJ2-5, is DAGVTQSPTHLIKTRGQQVTLRCSPISGHKSVSWYQQVLGQGPQFIFQYYEKEERGRGNFPDRFSARQFPNYSSELNVNALLLGDSALYLCASSFGDGYQETQYFGPGTRLLVL.

The chain carries TRBV6-1 and TRBJ2-6; TCRdb selects TRBD1, and the lack of DNA leaves this call unchecked. Germline CDR1 is MNHNS and CDR2 is SASEGT. CDR3 length equals 18 residues. The CDR3 region is CASSGGGQISSGANVLTF.

The V and J genes are TRBV5-6 and TRBJ2-4; TCRdb returns TRBD1, unconfirmable since there is no DNA. The CDR3 has 14 residues. Germline-derived CDR1 and CDR2 are SGHDT and YYEEEE. The CDR3: CASSGGQGKNIQYF.

This rearrangement joins TRBV7-9 to TRBJ2-1; TCRdb selects TRBD2, and the lack of DNA leaves this call unchecked. Germline V CDR1 and CDR2: SEHNR, FQNEAQ (reference sequence). The CDR3 is 15 residues long. CDR3 sequence: CASRLPSSSYNEQFF.

The CDR3 is CASSYSGTLDANEQFF. The rearrangement links TRBV6-5 to TRBJ2-1; TCRdb's D call of TRBD2 is untestable without DNA. This CDR3 region has 16 residues. Germline CDR1 MNHEY, CDR2 SVGAGI.

V is TRBV6-5 and J is TRBJ2-5; no DNA is available, so the TRBD2 call from TCRdb remains unchecked. This CDR3 is built from 17 residues. In germline, CDR1 is MNHEY, CDR2 SVGAGI. CDR3 residues: CASSYSVLAGTQETQYF.

CDR3 loop: CASSLAGGRAEAFF. V and J are TRBV6-1 and TRBJ1-1; the D call from TCRdb, TRBD1, cannot be confirmed without DNA. Germline-derived CDR1 and CDR2 are MNHNS and SASEGT. The CDR3 is 14 residues long.